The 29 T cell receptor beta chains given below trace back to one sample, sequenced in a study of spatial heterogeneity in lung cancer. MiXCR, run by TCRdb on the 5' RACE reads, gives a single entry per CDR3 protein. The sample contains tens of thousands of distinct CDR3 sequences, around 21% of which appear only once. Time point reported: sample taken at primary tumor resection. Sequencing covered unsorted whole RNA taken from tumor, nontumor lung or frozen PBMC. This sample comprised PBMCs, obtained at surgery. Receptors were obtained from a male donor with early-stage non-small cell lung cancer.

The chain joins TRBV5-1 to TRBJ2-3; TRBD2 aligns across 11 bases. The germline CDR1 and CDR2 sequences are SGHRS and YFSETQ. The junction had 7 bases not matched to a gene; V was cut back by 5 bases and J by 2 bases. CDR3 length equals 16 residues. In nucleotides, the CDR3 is TGCGCCAGCAGAACCGGGACTAGCGGATACACAGATACGCAGTATTTT. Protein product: CASRTGTSGYTDTQYF.

CDR3 bases: TGCAGTGGCGGACAGGGGAATCAGCCCCAGCATTTT. As protein: CSGGQGNQPQHF. V is TRBV20-1 and J is TRBJ1-5; TRBD1 matches 9 bases. V dropped 7 bases and J dropped 4; count of bases not matched to a gene: 2. The length of the CDR3 is 12 residues. Germline lookup yields CDR1 DFQATT and CDR2 SNEGSKA (reference sequence).

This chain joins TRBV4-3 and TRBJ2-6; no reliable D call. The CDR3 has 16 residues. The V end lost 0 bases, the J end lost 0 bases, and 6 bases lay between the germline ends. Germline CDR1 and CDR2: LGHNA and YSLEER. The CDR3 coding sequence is TGCGCCAGCAGCCAAGATGGCCGCTCTGGGGCCAACGTCCTGACTTTC. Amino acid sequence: CASSQDGRSGANVLTF.

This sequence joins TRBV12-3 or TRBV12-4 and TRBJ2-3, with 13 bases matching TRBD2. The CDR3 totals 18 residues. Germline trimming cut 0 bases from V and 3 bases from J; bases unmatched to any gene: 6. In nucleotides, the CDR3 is TGTGCCAGCAGTTTAGCCGTACGGACTAGCGGGAGTACAGATACGCAGTATTTT. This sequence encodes CASSLAVRTSGSTDTQYF.

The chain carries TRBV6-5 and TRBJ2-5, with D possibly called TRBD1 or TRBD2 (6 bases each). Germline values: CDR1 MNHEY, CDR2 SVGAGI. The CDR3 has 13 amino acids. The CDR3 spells CALGGGDRETQYF. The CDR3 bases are TGTGCTCTTGGAGGGGGAGATCGAGAGACCCAGTACTTC.

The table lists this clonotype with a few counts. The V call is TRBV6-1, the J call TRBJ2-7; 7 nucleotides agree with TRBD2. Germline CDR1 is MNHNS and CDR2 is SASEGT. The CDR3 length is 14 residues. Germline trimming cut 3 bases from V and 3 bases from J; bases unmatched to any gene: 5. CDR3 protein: CASSDLGGVYEQYF. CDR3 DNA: TGTGCCAGCAGTGACCTTGGGGGGGTCTACGAGCAGTACTTC.

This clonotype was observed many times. Here the CDR3 reads CASSEKRGQPQHF. As DNA, the CDR3 is TGTGCCAGCAGTGAAAAGAGGGGGCAGCCCCAGCATTTT. The gene calls are TRBV6-1 and TRBJ1-5; weak D call: TRBD1 (6 bases). The germline V gene has CDR1 MNHNS and CDR2 SASEGT. Between the trimmed V and J ends, which lost 2 bases and 7 bases, there was a span of 9 bases. This CDR3 region has 13 residues.

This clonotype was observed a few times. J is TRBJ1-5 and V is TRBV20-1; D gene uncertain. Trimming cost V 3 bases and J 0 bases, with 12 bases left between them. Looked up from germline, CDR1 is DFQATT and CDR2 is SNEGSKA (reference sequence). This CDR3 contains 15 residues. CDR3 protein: CSARIGVGSNQPQHF. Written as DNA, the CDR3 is TGCAGTGCTAGGATCGGGGTCGGTAGCAATCAGCCCCAGCATTTT.

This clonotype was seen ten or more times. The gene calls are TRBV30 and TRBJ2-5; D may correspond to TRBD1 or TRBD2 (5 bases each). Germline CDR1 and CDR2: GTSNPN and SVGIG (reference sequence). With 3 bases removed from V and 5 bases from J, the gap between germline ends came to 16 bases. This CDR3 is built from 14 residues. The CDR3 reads CAWSEPPGTETQYF. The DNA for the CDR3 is TGTGCCTGGAGCGAACCCCCAGGGACGGAGACCCAGTACTTC.

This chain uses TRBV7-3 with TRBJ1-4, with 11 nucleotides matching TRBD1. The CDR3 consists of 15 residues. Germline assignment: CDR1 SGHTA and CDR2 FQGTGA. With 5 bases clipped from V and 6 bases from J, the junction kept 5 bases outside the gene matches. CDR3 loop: CASSRRTGGYEKLFF. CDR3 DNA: TGTGCCAGCAGCCGCAGGACAGGGGGCTATGAAAAACTGTTTTTT. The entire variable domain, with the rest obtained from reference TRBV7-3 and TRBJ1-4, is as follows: GAGVSQTPSNKVTEKGKYVELRCDPISGHTALYWYRQSLGQGPEFLIYFQGTGAADDSGLPNDRFFAVRPEGSVSTLKIQRTERGDSAVYLCASSRRTGGYEKLFFGSGTQLSVL.

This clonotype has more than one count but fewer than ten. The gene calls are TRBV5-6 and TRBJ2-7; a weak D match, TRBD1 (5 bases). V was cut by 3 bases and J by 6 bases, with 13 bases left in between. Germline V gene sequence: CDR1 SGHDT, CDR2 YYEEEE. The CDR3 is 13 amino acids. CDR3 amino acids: CASSYRRGGEQYF. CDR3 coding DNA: TGTGCCAGCAGCTACCGTAGGGGCGGCGAGCAGTACTTC.

Here the CDR3 DNA reads TGTGCCAGCAGCTATACTAGTATTCGGGCAGATACGCAGTATTTT. Translating gives CASSYTSIRADTQYF. The chain uses TRBV7-8 and TRBJ2-3; D may be TRBD2 (5 bases). The CDR3 covers 15 residues. Per the germline V gene, CDR1 is SGHVS and CDR2 is FQNEAQ. Trimming pared 4 bases from V and 4 bases from J, leaving 15 bases between.

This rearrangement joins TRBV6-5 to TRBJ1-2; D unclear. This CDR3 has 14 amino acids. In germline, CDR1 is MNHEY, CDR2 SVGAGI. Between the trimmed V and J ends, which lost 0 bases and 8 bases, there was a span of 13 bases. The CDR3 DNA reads TGTGCCAGCAGTTACTCGAGAACAGCGGAGGGCTACACCTTC. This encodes CASSYSRTAEGYTF.

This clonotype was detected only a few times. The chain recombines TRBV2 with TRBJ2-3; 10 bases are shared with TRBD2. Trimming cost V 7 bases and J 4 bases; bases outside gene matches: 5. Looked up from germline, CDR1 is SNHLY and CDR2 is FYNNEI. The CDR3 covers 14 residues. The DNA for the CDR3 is TGTGCCAGCATGGAGCTAGCGGGAGCAGATACGCAGTATTTT. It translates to CASMELAGADTQYF.

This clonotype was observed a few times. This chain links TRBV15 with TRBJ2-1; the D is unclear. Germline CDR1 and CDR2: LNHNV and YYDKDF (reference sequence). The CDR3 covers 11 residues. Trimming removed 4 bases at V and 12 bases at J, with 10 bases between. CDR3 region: CATSTISGQFF. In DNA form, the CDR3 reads TGTGCCACCAGCACCATATCTGGGCAGTTCTTC.

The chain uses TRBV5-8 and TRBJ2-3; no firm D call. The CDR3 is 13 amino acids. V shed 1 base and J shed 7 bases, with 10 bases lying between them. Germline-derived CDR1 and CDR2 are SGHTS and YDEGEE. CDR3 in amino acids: CASSLYNTNTQYF. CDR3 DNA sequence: TGTGCCAGCAGCTTGTACAACACGAATACGCAGTATTTT.

The CDR3 nucleotides read TGTGCCAGCAGTCTACAAAACAAAGGAAAACTGTTTTTT. It translates to CASSLQNKGKLFF. This chain connects TRBV2 to TRBJ1-4, with D uncertain. Per germline, CDR1 SNHLY and CDR2 FYNNEI. There are 13 residues in the CDR3. V was pared by 5 bases and J by 10 bases, with 14 bases between.

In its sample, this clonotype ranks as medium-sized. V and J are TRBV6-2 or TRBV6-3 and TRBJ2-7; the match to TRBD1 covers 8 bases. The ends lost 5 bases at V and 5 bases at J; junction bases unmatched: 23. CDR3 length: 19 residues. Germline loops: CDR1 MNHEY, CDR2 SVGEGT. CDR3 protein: CASSDTGHGQGQVRHEQYF. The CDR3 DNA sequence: TGTGCCAGCAGTGATACTGGGCACGGACAGGGACAGGTTCGCCACGAGCAGTACTTC.

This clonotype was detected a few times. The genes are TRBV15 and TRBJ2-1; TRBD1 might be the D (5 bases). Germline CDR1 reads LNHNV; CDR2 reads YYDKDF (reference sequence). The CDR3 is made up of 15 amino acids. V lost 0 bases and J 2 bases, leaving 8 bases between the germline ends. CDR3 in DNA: TGTGCCACCAGCAGAGACAGGGCGCCCTACAATGAGCAGTTCTTC. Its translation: CATSRDRAPYNEQFF. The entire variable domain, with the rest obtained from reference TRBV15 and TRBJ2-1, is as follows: DAMVIQNPRYQVTQFGKPVTLSCSQTLNHNVMYWYQQKSSQAPKLLFHYYDKDFNNEADTPDNFQSRRPNTSFCFLDIRSPGLGDTAMYLCATSRDRAPYNEQFFGPGTRLTVL.

The CDR3 sequence: CATPGAGAYGYTF. The CDR3, as DNA: TGTGCCACCCCGGGGGCAGGGGCCTATGGCTACACCTTC. J is TRBJ1-2 and V is TRBV7-9; tentatively, D is TRBD1 (6 bases). The CDR3 is 13 residues long. Trimming pared 10 bases from V and 4 bases from J, leaving 16 bases between. Germline V CDR1 and CDR2: SEHNR, FQNEAQ (reference sequence).

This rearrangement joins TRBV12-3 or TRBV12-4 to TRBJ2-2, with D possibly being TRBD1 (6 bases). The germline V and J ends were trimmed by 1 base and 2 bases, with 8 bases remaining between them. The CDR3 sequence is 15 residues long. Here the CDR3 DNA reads TGTGCCAGCAGTTTAGGGACAGCTAACACCGGGGAGCTGTTTTTT. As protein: CASSLGTANTGELFF.

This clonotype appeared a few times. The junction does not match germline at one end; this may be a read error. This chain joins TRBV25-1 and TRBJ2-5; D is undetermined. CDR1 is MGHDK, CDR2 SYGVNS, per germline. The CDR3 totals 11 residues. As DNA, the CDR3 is TGTGCCAGCACTGAAATAGAGACCCAGTACTTC. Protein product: CASTEIETQYF.

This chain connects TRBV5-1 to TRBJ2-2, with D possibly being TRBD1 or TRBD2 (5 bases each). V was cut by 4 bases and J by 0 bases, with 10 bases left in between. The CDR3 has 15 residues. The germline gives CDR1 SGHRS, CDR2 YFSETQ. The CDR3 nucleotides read TGCGCCAGCAGCGAGAGGGGCCCGAACACCGGGGAGCTGTTTTTT. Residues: CASSERGPNTGELFF.

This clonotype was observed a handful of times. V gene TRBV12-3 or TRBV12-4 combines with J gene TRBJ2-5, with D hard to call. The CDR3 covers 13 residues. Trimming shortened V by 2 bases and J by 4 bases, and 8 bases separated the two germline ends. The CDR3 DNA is TGTGCCAGCAGTTTAACCGGGTTAGAGACCCAGTACTTC. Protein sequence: CASSLTGLETQYF.

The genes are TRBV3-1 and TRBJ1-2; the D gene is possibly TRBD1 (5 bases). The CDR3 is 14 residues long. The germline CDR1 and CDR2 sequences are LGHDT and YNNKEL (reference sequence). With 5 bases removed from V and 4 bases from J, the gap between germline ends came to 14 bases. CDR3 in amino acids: CASSDRDSLYGYTF. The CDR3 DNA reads TGTGCCAGCAGCGACCGGGACTCCCTCTATGGCTACACCTTC. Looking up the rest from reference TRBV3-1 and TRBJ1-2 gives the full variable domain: DTAVSQTPKYLVTQMGNDKSIKCEQNLGHDTMYWYKQDSKKFLKIMFSYNNKELIINETVPNRFSPKSPDKAHLNLHINSLELGDSAVYFCASSDRDSLYGYTFGSGTRLTVV.

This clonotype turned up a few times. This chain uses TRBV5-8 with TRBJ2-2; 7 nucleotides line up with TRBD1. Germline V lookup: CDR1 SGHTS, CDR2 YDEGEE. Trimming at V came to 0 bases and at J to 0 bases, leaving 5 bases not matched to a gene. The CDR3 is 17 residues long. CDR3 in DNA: TGTGCCAGCAGCTTGGCCTTTCAGGGGGCGAACACCGGGGAGCTGTTTTTT. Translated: CASSLAFQGANTGELFF.

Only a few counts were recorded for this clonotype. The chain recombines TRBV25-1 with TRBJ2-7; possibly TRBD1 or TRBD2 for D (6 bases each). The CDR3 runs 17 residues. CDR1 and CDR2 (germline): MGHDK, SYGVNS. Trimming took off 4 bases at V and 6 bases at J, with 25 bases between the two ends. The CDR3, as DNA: TGTGCCAGCAGTGGGTCCCCGGGGGCAGGGGACTCGGGCGAGCAGTACTTC. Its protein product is CASSGSPGAGDSGEQYF.

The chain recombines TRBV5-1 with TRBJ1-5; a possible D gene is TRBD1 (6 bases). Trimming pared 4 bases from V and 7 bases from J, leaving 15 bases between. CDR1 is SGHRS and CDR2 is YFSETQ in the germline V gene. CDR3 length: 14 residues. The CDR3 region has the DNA TGCGCCAGCAGCCTTGGATCAGGGGAGCAGCCCCAGCATTTT. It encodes CASSLGSGEQPQHF.

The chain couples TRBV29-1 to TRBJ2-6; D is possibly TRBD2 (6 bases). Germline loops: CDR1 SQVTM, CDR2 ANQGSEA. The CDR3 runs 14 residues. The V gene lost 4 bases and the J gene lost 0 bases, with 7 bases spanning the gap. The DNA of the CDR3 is TGCAGCGTTGGGGACTTCTCTGGGGCCAACGTCCTGACTTTC. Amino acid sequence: CSVGDFSGANVLTF.